One and the same sample provided the 14 T cell receptor beta chains below, sequenced in a study of T cells in Graves' hyperthyroidism and ophthalmopathy. Amplified TCR beta CDR3 regions came from RNA transcripts. Using the HTBI primer set, a first-round RT-PCR was run on the TCR CDR3. One entry per CDR3 protein results from TCRdb running MiXCR on the multiplex PCR reads. Of 600,000 to 750,000 distinct CDR3 sequences in the sample, 15% to 20% are singletons; the top ten hold 15%. The specimen was blood. The source is a man in his forties or fifties with Graves' hyperthyroidism.

This clonotype has only a few counts. The V and J genes are TRBV20-1 and TRBJ2-1; 12 bases map to TRBD1. Per the germline V gene, CDR1 is DFQATT and CDR2 is SNEGSKA (reference sequence). The CDR3 loop spans 15 amino acids. The V gene end was trimmed by 5 bases and the J gene end by 9 bases; junction bases not matched to a gene: 11. CDR3 protein: CSAPLVGTGGFEQFF. As DNA, the CDR3 is TGCAGTGCTCCCTTAGTCGGGACAGGGGGCTTTGAGCAGTTCTTC.

This clonotype was found a few times. V and J are TRBV18 and TRBJ1-4; TRBD1 aligns across 7 bases. After removal of 2 bases from V and 5 bases from J, the junction contained 8 bases not matched to a gene. Germline CDR1 and CDR2: KGHSH and LQKENI. The CDR3 sequence is 16 residues long. CDR3 sequence (DNA): TGTGCCAGCTCACCAGACAGGGAATACAACAATGAAAAACTGTTTTTT. This sequence encodes CASSPDREYNNEKLFF.

This chain connects TRBV5-5 to TRBJ2-2; 8 nucleotides line up with TRBD2. Trimming took 2 bases from V and 3 from J; bases not matched to a gene: 9. The CDR3 is 17 residues long. Looked up from germline, CDR1 is SGHKS and CDR2 is YYEKEE (reference sequence). Here the CDR3 DNA reads TGTGCCAGCAGCTTCCCGGGCGGGAGGTTTGACACCGGGGAGCTGTTTTTT. Amino acid sequence: CASSFPGGRFDTGELFF.

The rearrangement links TRBV5-1 to TRBJ1-3; 7 nucleotides align to TRBD1. Trimming cost V 2 bases and J 4 bases; bases outside gene matches: 9. This CDR3 is 16 amino acids long. Germline V gene sequence: CDR1 SGHRS, CDR2 YFSETQ. CDR3 residues: CASSFGQDRVGNTIYF. The CDR3 coding sequence is TGCGCCAGCAGCTTCGGACAGGACCGTGTGGGAAACACCATATATTTT.

This clonotype has a count of ten or more. V usage is TRBV3-1 and J usage is TRBJ1-4; D remains ambiguous. From germline, CDR1 is LGHDT and CDR2 YNNKEL (reference sequence). V shed 11 bases and J shed 2 bases, with 12 bases lying between them. This CDR3 region has 13 residues. CDR3 loop: CASRVGTNEKLFF. In nucleotides, the CDR3 is TGTGCCTCCCGGGTGGGGACTAATGAAAAACTGTTTTTT.

This clonotype was detected many times. The chain uses TRBV20-1 and TRBJ2-5; D gene unclear. The CDR3 sequence is 13 residues long. The V gene's germline CDR1 is DFQATT and CDR2 SNEGSKA (reference sequence). V was trimmed by 2 bases and J by 1 base, leaving 8 bases between them. The CDR3 sequence: CSARFTSQETQYF. CDR3 nucleotide sequence: TGCAGTGCTAGATTTACGTCCCAAGAGACCCAGTACTTC.

At least ten counts were recorded for this clonotype. The chain couples TRBV7-8 to TRBJ1-6; D gene uncertain. The CDR3 loop spans 17 amino acids. Trimming took 5 bases from V and 1 from J, leaving 15 bases between them. CDR1 and CDR2 (germline): SGHVS, FQNEAQ. The CDR3 nucleotides read TGTGCCAGCAGCGGGGAGAGGACGGGTTCCTATAATTCACCCCTCCACTTT. The encoded protein is CASSGERTGSYNSPLHF.

This clonotype came up many times. The V gene is TRBV30, the J gene TRBJ1-4; possible D gene TRBD1, 6 bases. CDR3 size: 15 residues. The germline gives CDR1 GTSNPN, CDR2 SVGIG (reference sequence). V shed 3 bases and J shed 0 bases, with 11 bases lying between them. The CDR3: CAWSGQSATNEKLFF. The CDR3 DNA reads TGTGCCTGGAGCGGACAGTCTGCAACTAATGAAAAACTGTTTTTT.

The CDR3 region has the DNA TGTGCCAGCAGTTCCCCTGCAGCGGGAGTATACAATGAGCAGTTCTTC. This translates into CASSSPAAGVYNEQFF. The rearrangement joins TRBV28 to TRBJ2-1, with TRBD2 matching over 8 bases. V trimming: 4 bases; J trimming: 4 bases; junction bases outside the gene matches: 9. The germline V gene encodes CDR1 MDHEN and CDR2 SYDVKM. CDR3 length: 16 amino acids.

V is TRBV28 and J is TRBJ1-2; TRBD1 agrees at 8 bases. This CDR3 has 11 residues. V dropped 8 bases and J dropped 4; count of bases not matched to a gene: 0. Germline CDR1 reads MDHEN; CDR2 reads SYDVKM. The CDR3 coding sequence is TGTGCCAGCGGACAGGGCTATGGCTACACCTTC. It encodes CASGQGYGYTF.

The chain recombines TRBV7-2 with TRBJ2-4; the D is unclear. The CDR3 length is 13 residues. Trimming took 1 base from V and 6 from J, leaving 7 bases between them. Germline CDR1 SGHTA, CDR2 FQGNSA. CDR3 loop: CASSLEALNIQYF. CDR3 sequence (DNA): TGTGCCAGCAGCTTAGAAGCCCTAAACATTCAGTACTTC.

J is TRBJ2-2 and V is TRBV24-1; perhaps TRBD1 as D (6 bases). Trimming left V 4 bases short and J 8 bases short, with 19 bases between. In germline, CDR1 is KGHDR, CDR2 SFDVKD. CDR3 length equals 16 residues. CDR3 nucleotide sequence: TGTGCCACCAGTGACTCGGGACAACTAGGGCAGGGGGAGCTGTTTTTT. Its protein is CATSDSGQLGQGELFF.

A few counts support this clonotype. The chain uses TRBV20-1 and TRBJ2-7; no clear D. The CDR3 is 11 amino acids. Trimming stripped 2 bases from V and 3 bases from J, with 5 bases between. CDR1 is DFQATT, CDR2 SNEGSKA, per germline (reference sequence). CDR3 coding DNA: TGCAGTGCTAGACCTGGCTACGAGCAGTACTTC. It specifies CSARPGYEQYF.

This clonotype was seen a few times. The chain links TRBV10-3 to TRBJ1-5; D gene uncertain. The germline gives CDR1 ENHRY, CDR2 SYGVKD. V was trimmed by 4 bases and J by 6 bases, leaving 13 bases between them. The CDR3 loop spans 14 amino acids. CDR3 sequence: CAISGAGLGQPQHF. In DNA form, the CDR3 reads TGTGCCATCAGTGGGGCGGGATTGGGTCAGCCCCAGCATTTT.